The rows below give T cell receptor beta chains drawn from one sample of a study of molecular identifiers for immune sequencing clone quantification. Each CDR3 protein gets one entry after TCRdb re-called the PCR reads with MiXCR. The sample records roughly 630,000 distinct CDR3 sequences, roughly 27% being singletons. The sequenced material came from naive CD8+ T cells from blood, with Jurkat cell RNA spiked in. Receptors originate from a human donor in good health. Some libraries in this study had Jurkat cell RNA spiked in. The CDR3 runs from the conserved cysteine through the conserved F or W. A D gene is named only where the DNA matches it firmly. Not every row has a clone size; where given, it reads once, few, many or a size class.

clone_size j_call v_call d_call cdr3_aa cdr3_nt
few TRBJ1-1 TRBV28 . CASSHGGWNTEAFF TGTGCCAGCAGTCATGGGGGTTGGAACACTGAAGCTTTCTTT
many TRBJ2-7 TRBV20-1 . CSARSGLVYEQYF TGCAGTGCTAGGTCAGGCCTGGTCTACGAGCAGTACTTC
. TRBJ2-7 TRBV4-3 . CASSQDRGQSSYEQYF TGCGCCAGCAGCCAAGACAGGGGTCAAAGCTCCTACGAGCAGTACTTC
many TRBJ2-5 TRBV7-6 . CASSPPDSQETQYF TGTGCCAGCAGCCCACCGGACAGCCAAGAGACCCAGTACTTC
many TRBJ1-5 TRBV27 . CASSLSGSGQPQHF TGTGCCAGCAGTTTGTCAGGGTCGGGCCAGCCCCAGCATTTT
. TRBJ2-1 TRBV4-1 . CASRPVGGLSSYNEQFF TGCGCCAGCAGGCCCGTGGGCGGACTGAGCTCCTACAATGAGCAGTTCTTC
. TRBJ2-3 TRBV6-5 . CASSYSIQDPHQPSTDTQYF TGTGCCAGCAGTTACTCGATTCAGGACCCCCATCAACCTAGCACAGATACGCAGTATTTT
many TRBJ2-5 TRBV5-1 TRBD1 CASSLQGVGETQYF TGCGCCAGCAGCTTACAGGGGGTTGGAGAGACCCAGTACTTC
. TRBJ2-3 TRBV20-1 . CSARSTGITDTQYF TGCAGTGCTAGATCGACAGGAATCACAGATACGCAGTATTTT
once TRBJ2-5 TRBV4-2 . CASSPTMGSETQYF TGTGCCAGCAGCCCTACGATGGGGAGCGAGACCCAGTACTTC
. TRBJ2-1 TRBV19 TRBD2 CASMAAGGHGNEQFF TGTGCCAGTATGGCAGCGGGAGGGCACGGGAATGAGCAGTTCTTC
many TRBJ2-7 TRBV5-6 . CASSLGPDEQYF TGTGCCAGCAGCCTAGGACCCGACGAGCAGTACTTC
few TRBJ2-2 TRBV4-1 . CASSQDRGWNTGELFF TGCGCCAGCAGCCAAGATCGGGGGTGGAACACCGGGGAGCTGTTTTTT
few TRBJ2-7 TRBV4-1 . CASSQDRRDSYEQYF TGCGCCAGCAGCCAAGATCGCAGGGATTCCTACGAGCAGTACTTC
. TRBJ1-4 TRBV2 . CAGSDEELLLF TGTGCCGGCAGTGACGAGGAATTACTGTTATTT
. TRBJ2-7 TRBV10-3 . CAIREQGEGSWRQYF TGTGCCATCCGAGAACAGGGGGAGGGCTCCTGGCGGCAGTACTTC
few TRBJ2-7 TRBV6-1 TRBD1 CASKIGTGGYEQYF TGTGCCAGCAAGATCGGGACAGGGGGTTACGAGCAGTACTTC
. TRBJ2-7 TRBV13 . CASGLVGEHEQYF TGTGCCAGCGGCTTAGTGGGGGAACACGAGCAGTACTTC
. TRBJ2-7 TRBV5-1 . CASSLAGQGCEQYF TGCGCCAGCAGCTTGGCCGGGCAGGGCTGCGAGCAGTACTTC
. TRBJ2-7 TRBV11-3 . CASSLGTRGEDEQYF TGTGCCAGCAGCTTAGGAACCAGGGGTGAGGACGAGCAGTACTTC
. TRBJ2-4 TRBV2 . CASNPGEIRIQYF TGTGCCAGCAACCCTGGGGAGATACGCATTCAGTACTTC
. TRBJ2-5 TRBV6-2/TRBV6-3 . CASSYTRWQETQYF TGTGCCAGCAGTTACACAAGGTGGCAAGAGACCCAGTACTTC
many TRBJ1-2 TRBV27 . CASSLSGGNYGYTF TGTGCCAGCAGTTTATCAGGGGGGAACTATGGCTACACCTTC
few TRBJ2-7 TRBV4-2 TRBD1 CASSQEGQPAYEQYF TGTGCCAGCAGCCAAGAGGGACAGCCAGCCTACGAGCAGTACTTC
many TRBJ2-7 TRBV29-1 . CSVVGGNEQYF TGCAGCGTGGTCGGGGGCAACGAGCAGTACTTC
many TRBJ2-7 TRBV20-1 . CRARDSRRDEQYF TGCAGGGCCCGGGACTCCCGGAGGGACGAGCAGTACTTC
many TRBJ2-7 TRBV28 . CASTAGSYEQYF TGTGCCAGCACTGCCGGCTCCTACGAGCAGTACTTC
few TRBJ2-7 TRBV7-9 . CASSSRQDLLGYEQYF TGTGCCAGCAGCTCCCGACAGGACCTTCTCGGCTACGAGCAGTACTTC
. TRBJ2-3 TRBV6-1 . CASSENRGGVTDTQYF TGTGCCAGCAGTGAAAATAGGGGGGGCGTCACAGATACGCAGTATTTT
. TRBJ2-3 TRBV6-2/TRBV6-3 TRBD2 CASSYWASGGAWAQYF TGTGCCAGCAGTTACTGGGCCAGCGGGGGGGCCTGGGCGCAGTATTTT
few TRBJ1-1 TRBV7-9 . CASSLDGGSTEAFF TGTGCCAGCAGCTTAGATGGGGGATCCACTGAAGCTTTCTTT
. TRBJ1-1 TRBV13 . CASSSNYEDVDTEAFF TGTGCCAGCAGCTCCAACTACGAGGACGTCGACACTGAAGCTTTCTTT
few TRBJ2-7 TRBV9 TRBD2 CASSEGGLAEEEQYF TGTGCCAGCAGCGAGGGGGGACTAGCAGAGGAGGAGCAGTACTTC
few TRBJ2-1 TRBV9 TRBD2 CASSVGTSGRANEQFF TGTGCCAGCAGCGTAGGGACTAGCGGGAGGGCAAATGAGCAGTTCTTC